The rows below give T cell receptor beta chains drawn from one sample of a study of T cell responses to AZD1222 COVID-19 vaccine. Sequencing was performed with immunoSEQ multiplex PCR; in TCRdb, only in-frame clones are kept and a portion is missing. The table shows 120,000 to 150,000 clones, with about 86% occurring only once. Sequencing used peripheral blood, obtained 28 days after the second AZD1222 dose. The source is an adult who received the AZD1222 COVID-19 vaccine. Each CDR3 is given with its conserved first and last residue. A clone size is listed for some rows: how often the clone was seen (once, few, many), or a class if it is expanded.

clone_size | j_call | v_call | cdr3_length | cdr3_aa
NA | TRBJ2-4 | TRBV27 | 18 | CASSLSFGTSVAKNIQYF
once | TRBJ2-6 | TRBV4-2 | 18 | CASSPGTGGLSGANVLTF
NA | TRBJ1-4 | TRBV5-1 | 14 | CASSDPQGGEKLFF
NA | TRBJ2-2 | TRBV30 | 13 | CAWSSTATGELFF
NA | TRBJ2-2 | TRBV9 | 16 | CASSVLSVLNTGELFF
NA | TRBJ1-1 | TRBV6-5 | 14 | CASSPGQGRTEAFF
NA | TRBJ1-3 | TRBV3-1/TRBV3-2 | 16 | CASSRREGGSGNTIYF
NA | TRBJ1-5 | TRBV18 | 13 | CASSNQGDQPQHF
once | TRBJ1-3 | TRBV7-9 | 16 | CASSLMGANSGNTIYF
NA | TRBJ1-2 | TRBV21-1 | 16 | CASSQQSGTGKAGYTF
NA | TRBJ1-2 | TRBV2 | 12 | CASTGTAYAYTF
once | TRBJ1-4 | TRBV19 | 15 | CASSIDRATNEKLFF
NA | TRBJ2-6 | TRBV6-4 | 14 | CASSDISGANVLTF
few | TRBJ2-3 | TRBV7-2 | 15 | CASSPTGRSTDTQYF
once | TRBJ1-2 | TRBV2 | 13 | CASSEGPVYGYTF